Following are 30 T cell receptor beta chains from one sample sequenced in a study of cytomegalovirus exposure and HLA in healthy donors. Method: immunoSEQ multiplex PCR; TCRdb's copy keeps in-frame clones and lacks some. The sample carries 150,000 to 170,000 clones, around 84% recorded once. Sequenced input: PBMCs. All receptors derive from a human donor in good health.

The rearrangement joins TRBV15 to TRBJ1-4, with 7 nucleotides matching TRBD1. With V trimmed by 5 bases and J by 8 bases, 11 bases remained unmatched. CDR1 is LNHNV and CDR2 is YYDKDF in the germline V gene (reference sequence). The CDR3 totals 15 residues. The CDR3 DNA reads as TGTGCCACCAGCCTCCCCAGACAGGGTGCGGAAAAACTGTTTTTT. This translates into CATSLPRQGAEKLFF. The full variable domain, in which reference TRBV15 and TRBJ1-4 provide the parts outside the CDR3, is DAMVIQNPRYQVTQFGKPVTLSCSQTLNHNVMYWYQQKSSQAPKLLFHYYDKDFNNEADTPDNFQSRRPNTSFCFLDIRSPGLGDTAMYLCATSLPRQGAEKLFFGSGTQLSVL.

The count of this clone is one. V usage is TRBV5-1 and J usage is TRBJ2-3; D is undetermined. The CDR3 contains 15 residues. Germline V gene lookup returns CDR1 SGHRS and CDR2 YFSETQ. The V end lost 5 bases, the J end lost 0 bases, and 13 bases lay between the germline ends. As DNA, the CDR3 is TGCGCCAGCAGTCTTCTAACAGTGAGCACAGATACGCAGTATTTT. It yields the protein CASSLLTVSTDTQYF.

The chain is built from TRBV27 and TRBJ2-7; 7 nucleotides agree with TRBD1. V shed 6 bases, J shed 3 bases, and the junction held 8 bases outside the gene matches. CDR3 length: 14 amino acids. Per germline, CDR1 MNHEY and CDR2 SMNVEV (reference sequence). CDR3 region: CASRPGGFGYEQYF. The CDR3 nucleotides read TGTGCCAGCAGGCCAGGGGGTTTTGGCTACGAGCAGTACTTC.

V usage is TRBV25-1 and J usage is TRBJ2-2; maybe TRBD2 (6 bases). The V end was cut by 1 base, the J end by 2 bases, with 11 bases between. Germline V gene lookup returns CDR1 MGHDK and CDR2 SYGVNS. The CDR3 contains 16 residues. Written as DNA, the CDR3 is TGTGCCAGCAGTGAATTGGGGGGTAACAACACCGGGGAGCTGTTTTTT. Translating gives CASSELGGNNTGELFF.

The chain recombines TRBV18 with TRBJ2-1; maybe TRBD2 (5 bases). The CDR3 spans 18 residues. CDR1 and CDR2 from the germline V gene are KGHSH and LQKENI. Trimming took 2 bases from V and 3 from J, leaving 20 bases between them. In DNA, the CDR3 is TGTGCCAGCTCACCAACGCTCGGCGGAGGCGTTCACTACAATGAGCAGTTCTTC. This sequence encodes CASSPTLGGGVHYNEQFF.

DNA of the CDR3: TGTGCCAGCAGCGCCGCCGGGACAGGCCCCTACGAGCAGTACTTC. Its protein is CASSAAGTGPYEQYF. The rearrangement joins TRBV21-1 to TRBJ2-7; the table's D call, TRBD1, has no DNA check behind it. TRBV21-1 is assigned pseudogene status. The CDR3 length is 15 residues.

CDR3 DNA: TGCAGCGTCCCGGGATCACCTAAGGATGGCTACACCTTC. Translated, it gives CSVPGSPKDGYTF. This chain connects TRBV29-1 to TRBJ1-2; D gene ambiguous. CDR3 size: 13 residues. Between the trimmed V and J ends, which lost 6 bases and 6 bases, there was a span of 17 bases. The germline V gene has CDR1 SQVTM and CDR2 ANQGSEA.

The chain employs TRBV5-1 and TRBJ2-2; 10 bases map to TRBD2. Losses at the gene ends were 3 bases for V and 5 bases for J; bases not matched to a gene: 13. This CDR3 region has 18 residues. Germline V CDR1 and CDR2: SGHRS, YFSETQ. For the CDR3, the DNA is TGCGCCAGCAGCTCCGGAGCGGGGGGGCTAGATTGGACCGGGGAGCTGTTTTTT. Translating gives CASSSGAGGLDWTGELFF.

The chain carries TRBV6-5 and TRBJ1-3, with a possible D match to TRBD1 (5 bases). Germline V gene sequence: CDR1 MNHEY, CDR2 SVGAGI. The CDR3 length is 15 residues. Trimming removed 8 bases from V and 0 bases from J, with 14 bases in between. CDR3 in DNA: TGTGCCAGCCGCCTAGACAGCCACTCTGGAAACACCATATATTTT. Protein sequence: CASRLDSHSGNTIYF.

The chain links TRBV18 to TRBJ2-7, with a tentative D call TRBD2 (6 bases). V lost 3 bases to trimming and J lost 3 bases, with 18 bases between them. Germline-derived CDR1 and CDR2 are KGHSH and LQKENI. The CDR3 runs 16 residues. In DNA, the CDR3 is TGTGCCAGCTCACCTGGTTCCGGGACTTTGGGCTACGAGCAGTACTTC. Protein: CASSPGSGTLGYEQYF.

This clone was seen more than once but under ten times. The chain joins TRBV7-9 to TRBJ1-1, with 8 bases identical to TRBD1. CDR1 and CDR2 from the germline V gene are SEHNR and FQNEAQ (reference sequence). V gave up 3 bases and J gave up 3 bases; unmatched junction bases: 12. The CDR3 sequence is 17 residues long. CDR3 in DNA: TGTGCCAGCAGCTTCACAGGAGCAGGGGGCATGGACACTGAAGCTTTCTTT. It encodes CASSFTGAGGMDTEAFF.

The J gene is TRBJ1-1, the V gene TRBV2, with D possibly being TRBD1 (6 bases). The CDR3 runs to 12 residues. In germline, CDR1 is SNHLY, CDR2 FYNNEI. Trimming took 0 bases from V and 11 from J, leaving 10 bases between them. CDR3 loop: CASSEAGTRAFF. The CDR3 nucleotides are TGTGCCAGCAGTGAAGCCGGGACAAGGGCTTTCTTT.

The CDR3 protein is CASSPGQGRGYTF. The CDR3 bases are TGTGCCAGCAGCCCAGGACAGGGGAGGGGCTACACCTTC. V and J are TRBV7-2 and TRBJ1-2; 9 bases fit TRBD1. The CDR3 is made up of 13 amino acids. Trimming removed 5 bases from V and 8 bases from J; junction bases left unmatched: 6. CDR1 SGHTA and CDR2 FQGNSA come from the germline V gene.

CDR3 in DNA: TGTGCCAGCAGCCTAGGGACTAGCGGACTCCTAAGCTCCTACAATGAGCAGTTCTTC. Amino acid sequence: CASSLGTSGLLSSYNEQFF. The chain joins TRBV11-1 to TRBJ2-1; 11 nucleotides line up with TRBD2. The CDR3 is made up of 19 amino acids. V trimming: 5 bases; J trimming: 0 bases; junction bases outside the gene matches: 12. Germline values: CDR1 SGHAT, CDR2 FQDESV (reference sequence).

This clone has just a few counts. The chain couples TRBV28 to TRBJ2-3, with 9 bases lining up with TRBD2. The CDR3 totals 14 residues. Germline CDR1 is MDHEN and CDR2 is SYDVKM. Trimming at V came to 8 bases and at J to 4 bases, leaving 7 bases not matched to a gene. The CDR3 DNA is TGTGCCAGCTCCGGGACTAGCCTTCCAGATACGCAGTATTTT. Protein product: CASSGTSLPDTQYF.

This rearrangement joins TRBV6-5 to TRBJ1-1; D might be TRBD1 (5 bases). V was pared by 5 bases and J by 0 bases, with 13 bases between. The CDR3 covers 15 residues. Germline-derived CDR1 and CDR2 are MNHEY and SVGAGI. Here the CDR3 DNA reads TGTGCCAGCAGTGCGGGACGGAACATGAACACTGAAGCTTTCTTT. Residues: CASSAGRNMNTEAFF.

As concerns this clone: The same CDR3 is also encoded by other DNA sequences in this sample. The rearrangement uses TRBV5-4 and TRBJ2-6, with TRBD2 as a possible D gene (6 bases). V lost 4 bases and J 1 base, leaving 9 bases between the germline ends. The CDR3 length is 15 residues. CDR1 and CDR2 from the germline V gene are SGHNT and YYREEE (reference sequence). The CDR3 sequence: CASSLGGSGANVLTF. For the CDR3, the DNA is TGTGCCAGCAGCCTCGGGGGTTCTGGGGCCAACGTCCTGACTTTC.

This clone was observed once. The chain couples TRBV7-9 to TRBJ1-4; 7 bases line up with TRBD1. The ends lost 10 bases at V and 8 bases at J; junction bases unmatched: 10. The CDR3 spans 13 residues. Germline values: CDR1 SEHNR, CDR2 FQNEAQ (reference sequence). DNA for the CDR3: TGTGCCACCCGACAGGGAGACTTAGAAAAACTGTTTTTT. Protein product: CATRQGDLEKLFF.

The CDR3 here is CASRGQGTQPQHF. The CDR3 nucleotides read TGTGCCAGCCGAGGACAGGGGACGCAGCCCCAGCATTTT. The chain has TRBV28 and TRBJ1-5; 9 positions agree with TRBD1. Unmatched junction bases numbered 6, after V lost 8 bases and J lost 7 bases. The CDR3 spans 13 residues. CDR1 is MDHEN, CDR2 SYDVKM, per germline.

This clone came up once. CDR3 sequence reads: CASSLSRGRGGSYGYTF. The CDR3, as DNA: TGCGCCAGCAGCTTGTCCCGGGGCAGGGGCGGCAGCTATGGCTACACCTTC. The chain combines TRBV5-1 with TRBJ1-2, with D tentatively TRBD1 (6 bases). Trimming left V 1 base short and J 4 bases short, with 20 bases between. Germline V lookup: CDR1 SGHRS, CDR2 YFSETQ. This CDR3 comprises 17 residues. The full variable domain, its missing parts supplied by reference TRBV5-1 and TRBJ1-2, is KAGVTQTPRYLIKTRGQQVTLSCSPISGHRSVSWYQQTPGQGLQFLFEYFSETQRNKGNFPGRFSGRQFSNSRSEMNVSTLELGDSALYLCASSLSRGRGGSYGYTFGSGTRLTVV.

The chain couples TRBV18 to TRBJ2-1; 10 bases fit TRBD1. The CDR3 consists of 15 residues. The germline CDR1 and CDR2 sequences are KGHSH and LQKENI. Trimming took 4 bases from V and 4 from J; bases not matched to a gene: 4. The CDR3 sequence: CASSHGQGEYNEQFF. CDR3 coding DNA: TGTGCCAGCTCACATGGACAGGGGGAGTACAATGAGCAGTTCTTC. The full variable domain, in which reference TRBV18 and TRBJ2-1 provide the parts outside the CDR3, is NAGVMQNPRHLVRRRGQEARLRCSPMKGHSHVYWYRQLPEEGLKFMVYLQKENIIDESGMPKERFSAEFPKEGPSILRIQQVVRGDSAAYFCASSHGQGEYNEQFFGPGTRLTVL.

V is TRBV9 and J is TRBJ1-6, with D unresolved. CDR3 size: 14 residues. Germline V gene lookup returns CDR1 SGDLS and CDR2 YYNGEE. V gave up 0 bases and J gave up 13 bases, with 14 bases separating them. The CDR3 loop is CASSVGPALDPLHF. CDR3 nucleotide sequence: TGTGCCAGCAGCGTAGGCCCAGCCCTAGATCCCCTCCACTTT. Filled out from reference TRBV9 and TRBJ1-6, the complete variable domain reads DSGVTQTPKHLITATGQRVTLRCSPRSGDLSVYWYQQSLDQGLQFLIQYYNGEERAKGNILERFSAQQFPDLHSELNLSSLELGDSALYFCASSVGPALDPLHFGNGTRLTVT.

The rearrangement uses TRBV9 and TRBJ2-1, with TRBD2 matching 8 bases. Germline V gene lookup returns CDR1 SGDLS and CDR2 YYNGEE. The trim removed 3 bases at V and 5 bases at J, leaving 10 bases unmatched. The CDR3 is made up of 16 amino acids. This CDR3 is CASSAHIFGGDNEQFF. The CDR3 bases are TGTGCCAGCAGCGCCCACATTTTCGGGGGGGACAATGAGCAGTTCTTC.

The DNA of the CDR3 is TGCGCCAGCAGCCATGGGAATACAGGGAAGACTGAAGCTTTCTTT. Translated, it gives CASSHGNTGKTEAFF. The J gene is TRBJ1-1, the V gene TRBV4-1, with TRBD1 as a possible D gene (6 bases). V was trimmed by 3 bases and J by 5 bases, leaving 16 bases between them. This CDR3 has 15 residues. Germline CDR1 and CDR2: MGHRA and YSYEKL.

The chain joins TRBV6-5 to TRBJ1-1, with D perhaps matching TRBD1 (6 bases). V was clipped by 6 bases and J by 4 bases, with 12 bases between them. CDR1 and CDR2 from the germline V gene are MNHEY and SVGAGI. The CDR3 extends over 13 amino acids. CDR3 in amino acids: CASRLDRSTEAFF. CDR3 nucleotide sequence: TGTGCCAGCAGACTCGACAGGAGCACTGAAGCTTTCTTT.

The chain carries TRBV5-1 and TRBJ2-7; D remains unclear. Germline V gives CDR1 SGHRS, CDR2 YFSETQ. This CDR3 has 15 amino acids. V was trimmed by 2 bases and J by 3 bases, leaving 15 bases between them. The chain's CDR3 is CASSLLAFDNYEQYF. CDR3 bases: TGCGCCAGCAGCTTATTGGCCTTCGACAACTACGAGCAGTACTTC.

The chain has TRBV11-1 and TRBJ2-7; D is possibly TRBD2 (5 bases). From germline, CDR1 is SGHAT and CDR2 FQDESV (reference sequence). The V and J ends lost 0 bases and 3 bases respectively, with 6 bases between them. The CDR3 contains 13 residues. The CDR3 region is CASSLARVYEQYF. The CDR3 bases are TGTGCCAGCAGCTTAGCGCGGGTCTACGAGCAGTACTTC.

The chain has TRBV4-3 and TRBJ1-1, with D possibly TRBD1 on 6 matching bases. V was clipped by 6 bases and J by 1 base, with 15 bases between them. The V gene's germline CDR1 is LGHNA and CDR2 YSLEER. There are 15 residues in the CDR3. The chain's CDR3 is CASRGDTARNTEAFF. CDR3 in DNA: TGCGCCAGCAGAGGGGACACTGCGCGGAACACTGAAGCTTTCTTT.

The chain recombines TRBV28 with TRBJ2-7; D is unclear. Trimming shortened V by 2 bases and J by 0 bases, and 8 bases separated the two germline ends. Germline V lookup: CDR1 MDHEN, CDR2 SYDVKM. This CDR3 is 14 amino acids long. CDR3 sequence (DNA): TGTGCCAGCAGTTTAACCAGGTTCTCCTACGAGCAGTACTTC. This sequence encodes CASSLTRFSYEQYF.

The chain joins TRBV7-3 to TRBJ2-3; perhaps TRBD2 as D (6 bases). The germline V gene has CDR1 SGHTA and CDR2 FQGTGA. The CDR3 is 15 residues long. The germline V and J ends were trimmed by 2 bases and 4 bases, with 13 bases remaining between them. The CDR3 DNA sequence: TGTGCCAGCAGCTTAGACGGCGGGAAGTCAGATACGCAGTATTTT. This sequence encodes CASSLDGGKSDTQYF.